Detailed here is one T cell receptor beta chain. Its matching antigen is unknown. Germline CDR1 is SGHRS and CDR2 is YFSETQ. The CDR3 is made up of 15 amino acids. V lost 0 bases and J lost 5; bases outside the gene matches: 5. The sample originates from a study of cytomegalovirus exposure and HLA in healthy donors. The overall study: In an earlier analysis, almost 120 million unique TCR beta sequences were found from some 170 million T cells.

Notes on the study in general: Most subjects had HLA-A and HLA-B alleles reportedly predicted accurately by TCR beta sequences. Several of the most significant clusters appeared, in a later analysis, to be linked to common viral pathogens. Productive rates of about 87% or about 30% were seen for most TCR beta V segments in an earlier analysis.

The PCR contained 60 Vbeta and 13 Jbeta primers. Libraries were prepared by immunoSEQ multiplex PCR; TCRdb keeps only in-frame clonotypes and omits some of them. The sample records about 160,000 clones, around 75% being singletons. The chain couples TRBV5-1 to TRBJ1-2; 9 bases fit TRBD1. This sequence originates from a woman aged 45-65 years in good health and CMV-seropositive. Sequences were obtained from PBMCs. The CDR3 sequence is CASSLASGTGYGYTF. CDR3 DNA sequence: TGCGCCAGCAGCTTGGCTTCCGGGACAGGGTATGGCTACACCTTC. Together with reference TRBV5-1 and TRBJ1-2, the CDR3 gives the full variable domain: KAGVTQTPRYLIKTRGQQVTLSCSPISGHRSVSWYQQTPGQGLQFLFEYFSETQRNKGNFPGRFSGRQFSNSRSEMNVSTLELGDSALYLCASSLASGTGYGYTFGSGTRLTVV.